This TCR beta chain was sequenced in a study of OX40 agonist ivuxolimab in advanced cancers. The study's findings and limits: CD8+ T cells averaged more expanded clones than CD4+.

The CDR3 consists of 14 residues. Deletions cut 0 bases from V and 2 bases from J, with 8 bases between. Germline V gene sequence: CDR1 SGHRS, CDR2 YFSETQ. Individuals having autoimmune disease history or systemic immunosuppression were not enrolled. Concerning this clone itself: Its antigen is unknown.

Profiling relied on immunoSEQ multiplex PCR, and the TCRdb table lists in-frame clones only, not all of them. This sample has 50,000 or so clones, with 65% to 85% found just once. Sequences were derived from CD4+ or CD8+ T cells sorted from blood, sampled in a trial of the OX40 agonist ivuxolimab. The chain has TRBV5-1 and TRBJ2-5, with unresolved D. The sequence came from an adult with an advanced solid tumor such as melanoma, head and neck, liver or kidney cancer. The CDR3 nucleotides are TGCGCCAGCAGCTTGGGGTCAGCGCAAGAGACCCAGTACTTC. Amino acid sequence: CASSLGSAQETQYF. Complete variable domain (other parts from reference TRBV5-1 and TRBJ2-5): KAGVTQTPRYLIKTRGQQVTLSCSPISGHRSVSWYQQTPGQGLQFLFEYFSETQRNKGNFPGRFSGRQFSNSRSEMNVSTLELGDSALYLCASSLGSAQETQYFGPGTRLLVL.